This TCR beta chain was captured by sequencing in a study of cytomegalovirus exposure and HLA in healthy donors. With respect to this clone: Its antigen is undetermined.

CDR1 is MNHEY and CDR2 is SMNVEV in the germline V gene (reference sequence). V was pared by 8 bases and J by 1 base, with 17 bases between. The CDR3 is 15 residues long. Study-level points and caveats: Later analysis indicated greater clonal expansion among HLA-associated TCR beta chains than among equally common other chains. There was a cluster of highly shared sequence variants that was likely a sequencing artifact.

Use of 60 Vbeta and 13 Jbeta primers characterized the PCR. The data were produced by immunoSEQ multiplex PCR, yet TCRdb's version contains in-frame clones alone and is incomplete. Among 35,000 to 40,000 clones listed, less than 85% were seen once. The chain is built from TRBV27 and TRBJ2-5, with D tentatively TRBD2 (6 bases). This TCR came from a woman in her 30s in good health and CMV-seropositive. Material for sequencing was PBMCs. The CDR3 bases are TGTGCCAGCCGTCGGGGTAGCGGCTCCCAAGAGACCCAGTACTTC. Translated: CASRRGSGSQETQYF.